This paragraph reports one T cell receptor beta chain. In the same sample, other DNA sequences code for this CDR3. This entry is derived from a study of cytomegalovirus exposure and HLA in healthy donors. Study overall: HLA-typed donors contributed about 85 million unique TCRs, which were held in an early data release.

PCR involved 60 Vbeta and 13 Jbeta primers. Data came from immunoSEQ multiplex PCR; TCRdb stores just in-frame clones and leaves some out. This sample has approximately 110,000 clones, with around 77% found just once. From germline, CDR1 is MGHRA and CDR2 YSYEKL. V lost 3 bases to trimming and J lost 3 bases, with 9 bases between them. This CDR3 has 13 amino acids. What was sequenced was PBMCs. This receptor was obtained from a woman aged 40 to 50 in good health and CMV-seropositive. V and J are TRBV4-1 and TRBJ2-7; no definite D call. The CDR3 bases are TGCGCCAGCAGCCAGGAGCCGGGCTACGAGCAGTACTTC. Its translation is CASSQEPGYEQYF.